Detailed here is one T cell receptor (beta chain). Germline trimming cut 5 bases from V and 1 base from J; bases unmatched to any gene: 8. The CDR3 sequence is 16 residues long. Germline V lookup: CDR1 MGHRA, CDR2 YSYEKL. This specimen comes from a study of CD8 T cells in Susac syndrome. Multiple sclerosis controls were treatment-naive patients with stable or active relapsing-remitting disease. The authors reverse transcribed roughly 0.5 to 1 ug RNA with random hexamers. It was immunoSEQ multiplex PCR that amplified TCR beta CDR3 across 54 Vbeta and 13 Jbeta. TCRdb fed the immunoSEQ multiplex PCR reads into MiXCR, producing one record per CDR3 protein. The repertoire includes roughly 150,000 distinct CDR3 sequences, about 94% of them detected once, and more than 0.2% sits in the top ten.

The sequence was obtained from a human donor with multiple sclerosis. The chain uses TRBV4-1 and TRBJ2-7, with 10 bases identical to TRBD1. The specimen sequenced was CD8+ T cells from PBMCs. The CDR3 DNA reads as TGCGCCAGCAGCGACGGCGGGACAGGGGATTCCTACGAGCAGTACTTC. Residues: CASSDGGTGDSYEQYF.